The T cell receptor (beta chain) under discussion was sequenced for a study of cytomegalovirus exposure and HLA in healthy donors. The study's findings and limits: In the analysis, some V segments, TRBV6-2 and TRBV6-3 included, were excluded as indistinguishable.

As regards this clone: The antigen remains undetermined.

The PCR made use of 60 Vbeta and 13 Jbeta primers. TCRdb keeps only in-frame clones here, not all; method: immunoSEQ multiplex PCR. In the table there are 180,000 or so clones, 65% to 85% of which are singletons. Looked up from germline, CDR1 is MNHNY and CDR2 is SVGAGI (reference sequence). Germline trimming cut 7 bases from V and 4 bases from J; bases unmatched to any gene: 11. This CDR3 comprises 15 residues. The receptor's source is a woman aged 45-65 years in good health and CMV-seropositive. The V gene is TRBV6-6, the J gene TRBJ1-1; 8 positions match TRBD1. Sequencing was carried out using PBMCs. CDR3 DNA: TGTGCCAGCAATGACCAGGGGGCGAGGGGCACTGAAGCTTTCTTT. Its protein product is CASNDQGARGTEAFF.